The rows below give T cell receptor beta chains drawn from one sample of a study of T cells after yellow fever vaccination. TCRdb re-derived calls from the 5' RACE reads in MiXCR, one entry per CDR3 protein. The repertoire holds 250,000 to 400,000 distinct CDR3 sequences, with about 4% as singletons. Sequenced here: PBMCs, sampled 5 days after the yellow fever booster vaccination. The receptors were gathered from a man younger than 30 who received the YFV17D yellow fever vaccine. Both conserved end residues are part of each CDR3. The order of the fields is clone size, V gene, D gene, J gene, CDR3 DNA, CDR3 protein. The D gene is left open where the match is weak. The size field is filled for only some rows; it gives once, few, many or a size class.

>NA|TRBV3-1|NA|TRBJ2-5
TGTGCCAGCAGCCATGACAGATCGGAGACCCAGTACTTC
CASSHDRSETQYF
>few|TRBV4-1|TRBD2|TRBJ2-2
TGCGCCAGCAGCGGCCCGGGAGGGGGTGAAGAGCTGTTTTTT
CASSGPGGGEELFF
>few|TRBV7-2|TRBD1|TRBJ2-2
TGTGCCAGCAGCGCCCGACAGGGGAACACCGGGGAGCTGTTTTTT
CASSARQGNTGELFF
>few|TRBV12-3/TRBV12-4|TRBD1|TRBJ2-3
TGTGCCAGCAGACCCCTGGGACAGGGAGCGACAGATACGCAGTATTTT
CASRPLGQGATDTQYF
>few|TRBV20-1|NA|TRBJ1-1
TGCAGTGCTGGCAGACACCTCATGAACACTGAAGCTTTCTTT
CSAGRHLMNTEAFF
>few|TRBV10-3|NA|TRBJ2-2
TGTGCCATCAGTGAGACTAACACCGGGGAGCTGTTTTTT
CAISETNTGELFF
>many|TRBV5-5|TRBD2|TRBJ2-5
TGTGCCAGCAGCCTCGACGGGGGGGCCGGTGAGACCCAGTACTTC
CASSLDGGAGETQYF
>many|TRBV5-1|TRBD1|TRBJ2-1
TGCGCCAGCAGCCCGGGACAGGGGGCGAATGAGCAGTTCTTC
CASSPGQGANEQFF
>NA|TRBV7-6|NA|TRBJ2-1
TGTGCCAGCAGCTTAGCTCGGTCCTACAATGAGCAGTTCTTC
CASSLARSYNEQFF
>NA|TRBV12-3/TRBV12-4|NA|TRBJ2-7
TGTGCCAGCAGGGAGGCAGGCTCCTACGAGCAGTACTTC
CASREAGSYEQYF
>few|TRBV9|NA|TRBJ1-2
TGTGCCGGCCCGGGGAGGGAAAAGATCTATGGCTACACCTTC
CAGPGREKIYGYTF
>NA|TRBV30|NA|TRBJ1-2
TGTGCTCGCGGAGGTATAGGAGAGATTAACTATGGCTACACCTTC
CARGGIGEINYGYTF
>NA|TRBV7-3|NA|TRBJ2-3
TGTGCCAGCAGCCCTTCGATGAGCACAGATACGCAGTATTTT
CASSPSMSTDTQYF
>many|TRBV20-1|NA|TRBJ2-1
TGCAGTGCTCCTAGGGTAACCTACAATGAGCAGTTCTTC
CSAPRVTYNEQFF
>NA|TRBV5-4|NA|TRBJ2-3
TGTGCCAGCAGCTTATGGAGCGTGGGGGCTTTGACAGATACGCAGTATTTT
CASSLWSVGALTDTQYF
>many|TRBV2|NA|TRBJ2-2
TGTGCCAGCACCAGCAGTAGGTTGAACACCGGGGAGCTGTTTTTT
CASTSSRLNTGELFF
>NA|TRBV24-1|NA|TRBJ2-1
TGTGCCACCAGTGATAGGGACTCCGTCTTGGTCTTC
CATSDRDSVLVF
>NA|TRBV12-3/TRBV12-4|TRBD1|TRBJ2-2
TGTGCCACCCGGACCGGGACAGTCACCGGGGAGCTGTTTTTT
CATRTGTVTGELFF
>NA|TRBV20-1|NA|TRBJ2-3
TGCAGTGCTACACCACCCGATACGCAGTATTTT
CSATPPDTQYF
>few|TRBV20-1|TRBD1|TRBJ2-1
TGCAGTGCTAGAGATAGGGACAGGGTCTCCTACAATGAGCAGTTCTTC
CSARDRDRVSYNEQFF
>NA|TRBV18|NA|TRBJ2-3
TGTGCCAGCTCACCAAACTCCTTGAGCGTAGATACGCAGTATTTT
CASSPNSLSVDTQYF
>many|TRBV4-3|NA|TRBJ1-6
TGCGCCAGCAGCCAAGATCTGGGGGTTTCACCCCTCCACTTT
CASSQDLGVSPLHF
>few|TRBV9|NA|TRBJ2-1
TGTGCCAGCAGCGAAGCGGCCCGGGGTTGGGACGAGCAGTTCTTC
CASSEAARGWDEQFF
>many|TRBV6-5|NA|TRBJ2-7
TGTGCCAGCAGTTACGGCGCTAGCAGTCAATACGAGCAGTACTTC
CASSYGASSQYEQYF
>many|TRBV7-2|NA|TRBJ2-3
TGTGCCAGCAGCCCGAGCGGCACAGATACGCAGTATTTT
CASSPSGTDTQYF
>few|TRBV3-1|NA|TRBJ1-6
TGTGCCAGCAGCCAAGGGGGCCAATCACCCCTCCACTTT
CASSQGGQSPLHF
>few|TRBV9|NA|TRBJ2-3
TGTGCCAGCACCGTGAGGGGGGGGGGGCCAGATACGCAGTATTTT
CASTVRGGGPDTQYF
>few|TRBV24-1|TRBD2|TRBJ2-3
TGTGCCACCAGTGATTCAGCTAGCGGGGCCGCGCAGTATTTT
CATSDSASGAAQYF
>few|TRBV7-2|TRBD2|TRBJ2-1
TGTGCCAGCAGCCCAGCGGGGGGGGGAAGGAATGAGCAGTTCTTC
CASSPAGGGRNEQFF
>many|TRBV28|TRBD1|TRBJ2-1
TGTGCCAGCCTTTCAGGGGGCGTGGGAAACAATGAGCAGTTCTTC
CASLSGGVGNNEQFF
>NA|TRBV4-3|TRBD1|TRBJ1-2
TGCGCCAGCAGCCAAGAATTCTCGGGACAGGGGGTCTATGGCTACACCTTC
CASSQEFSGQGVYGYTF
>many|TRBV12-3/TRBV12-4|NA|TRBJ2-1
TGTGCCAGCAGTTTAAGTCAGGGGTCCCACAATGAGCAGTTCTTC
CASSLSQGSHNEQFF
>many|TRBV7-2|NA|TRBJ2-3
TGTGCCAGCAGCTTATTCTACACAGATACGCAGTATTTT
CASSLFYTDTQYF
>many|TRBV29-1|NA|TRBJ2-5
TGCAGCGTTGAAGTACAGGGGAGGGTGACGGAGACCCAGTACTTC
CSVEVQGRVTETQYF
>few|TRBV5-5|NA|TRBJ2-1
TGTGCCAGCAGCTTTATTGCTTCCGGGGGACAGTTCTTC
CASSFIASGGQFF
>many|TRBV5-1|TRBD2|TRBJ2-3
TGCGCCAGCAGCTCGCGGGCCGGGCTAGCGGGCACAGATACGCAGTATTTT
CASSSRAGLAGTDTQYF
>NA|TRBV5-1|TRBD1|TRBJ1-2
TGCGCCAGCAGCCCCGGGACAGGGGGCTTCTATGGCTACACCTTC
CASSPGTGGFYGYTF
>many|TRBV6-5|NA|TRBJ1-5
TGTGCCAGCAGCCCACACCGGGATCAGCCCCAGCATTTT
CASSPHRDQPQHF
>few|TRBV7-9|NA|TRBJ2-7
TGTGCCAGCAGCCGTACAGGGATCGAGCAGTACTTC
CASSRTGIEQYF
>NA|TRBV20-1|TRBD2|TRBJ2-3
TGCAGTGCTTTAGCGGGGGGGCCCGAAGATACGCAGTATTTT
CSALAGGPEDTQYF
>few|TRBV7-9|NA|TRBJ2-1
TGTGCCAGCAGCTTAATTGGCGGAGAGCAGTTCTTC
CASSLIGGEQFF
>many|TRBV20-1|TRBD2|TRBJ2-3
TGCAGTGCCCCACACGCGCAGCGGGGAGGCGGTAGCACAGATACGCAGTATTTT
CSAPHAQRGGGSTDTQYF
>few|TRBV7-8|NA|TRBJ1-5
TGTGCCAGCAGGACCTCTGGCCAGCCCCAGCATTTT
CASRTSGQPQHF
>few|TRBV20-1|TRBD2|TRBJ2-7
TGCAGTGCTAGACCGCGGGGGTACGAGCAGTACTTC
CSARPRGYEQYF
>NA|TRBV2|TRBD1|TRBJ2-5
TGTGCCAGCAGTGAATCAACAGGGGGGTTGGGGGAGACCCAGTACTTC
CASSESTGGLGETQYF
>NA|TRBV6-5|TRBD1|TRBJ2-5
TGTGCCAGCAGTTGGACAGGGAAACAAGAGACCCAGTACTTC
CASSWTGKQETQYF
>many|TRBV24-1|NA|TRBJ2-3
TGTGCCACCAGTGACGCGAGCGGACCCGCGGATACGCAGTATTTT
CATSDASGPADTQYF
>few|TRBV5-1|TRBD2|TRBJ2-3
TGCGCCAGCAGCATGCCGGTGAGCGGGGGGGCCACAGATACGCAGTATTTT
CASSMPVSGGATDTQYF
>many|TRBV28|NA|TRBJ1-4
TGTGCCAGCACCCGGGGGCGAGAAAAACTGTTTTTT
CASTRGREKLFF
>few|TRBV20-1|NA|TRBJ2-3
TGCAGTGCCGACACTGACGTGCGCACAGATACGCAGTATTTT
CSADTDVRTDTQYF
>many|TRBV28|NA|TRBJ1-5
TGTGCCAGCACCCGCCCACGCGGGGACAATCAGCCCCAGCATTTT
CASTRPRGDNQPQHF
>many|TRBV4-1|NA|TRBJ1-6
TGCGCCAGCAGCCAAGATAAGGGGCGGGCGCCCCTCCACTTT
CASSQDKGRAPLHF
>NA|TRBV6-5|TRBD1|TRBJ2-3
TGTGCCAGCAGAGACAGGGGAGTCACAGATACGCAGTATTTT
CASRDRGVTDTQYF
>few|TRBV29-1|TRBD2|TRBJ2-2
TGCAGCGCAAGCGGGGCCACCGGGGAGCTGTTTTTT
CSASGATGELFF
>many|TRBV5-8|TRBD1|TRBJ2-4
TGTGCCAGCAGCTTCTCCCGACAGGGGTGGAAAAACATTCAGTACTTC
CASSFSRQGWKNIQYF
>few|TRBV27|NA|TRBJ2-3
TGTGCCAGCAGCCGGGATTGGACAGCCAGCACAGATACGCAGTATTTT
CASSRDWTASTDTQYF
>many|TRBV5-1|TRBD1|TRBJ2-7
TGCGCCAGCAGCCCGGGACAGGGAATTAGCTCCTACGAGCAGTACTTC
CASSPGQGISSYEQYF
>NA|TRBV5-4|NA|TRBJ1-2
TGTGCCAGCAGCTTGGAGCGGGCTTGGGGGTATGGCTACACCTTC
CASSLERAWGYGYTF
>few|TRBV7-2|NA|TRBJ2-1
TGTGCCAGCAGCGACCTCCCGGGTGGGACGGGTGAGCAGTTCTTC
CASSDLPGGTGEQFF
>NA|TRBV7-2|TRBD1|TRBJ2-7
TGTGCCAGCAGCGAGACCGGGACAGGGGGCAGAGAGCAGTACTTC
CASSETGTGGREQYF